The entry below gives a single TCR beta chain sequence along with its context. Antigen specificity is unknown. This sample is drawn from a study of T cells after yellow fever vaccination. General observations from the study: Compared with primary, the secondary response was weaker and peaked at day 5, not 15. Most clones from primary vaccination were detected again post-booster (roughly 95% CD4, 70% to 90% CD8).

Via MiXCR, TCRdb re-called the 5' RACE reads, giving one row per CDR3 protein. The sample holds roughly 150,000 distinct CDR3 sequences, approximately 6.8% seen once. CDR3 length equals 15 residues. The germline V gene has CDR1 MNHNS and CDR2 SASEGT. With 5 bases clipped from V and 2 bases from J, the junction kept 6 bases outside the gene matches. Sample: CD4+ T cells sorted from PBMCs, taken around 5 days after the first yellow fever vaccination. The TCR originated in a man aged 18 to 29 who received the YFV17D yellow fever vaccine. The chain employs TRBV6-1 and TRBJ2-5, with 9 positions matching TRBD2. CDR3 loop: CASSPRAGGQETQYF. The DNA of the CDR3 is TGTGCCAGCAGTCCTCGGGCGGGAGGGCAAGAGACCCAGTACTTC.